In this sample, the clone carrying this T cell receptor (beta chain) turned up many times. Its target is not known. The sample originates from a study of neurological immune-mediated disorders. Study observations and caveats: Phylogenetically, 18 of 34 multiple sclerosis patients' repertoires fell into one related-CDR3 cluster, a possible signature. Association with the multiple sclerosis repertoire cluster was not found for any clinical or MRI feature.

The cDNA came from 5'RACE with 10-nucleotide random UMIs. TCRdb passed the 5' RACE reads through MiXCR, listing each CDR3 protein once. The sample records 100,000 or so distinct CDR3 sequences, 3.5% to 4% being singletons. Germline trimming cut 4 bases from V and 0 bases from J; bases unmatched to any gene: 4. Germline V CDR1 and CDR2: SGHRS, YFSETQ. CDR3 length: 16 amino acids. This chain links TRBV5-1 with TRBJ1-4; 9 bases are a match to TRBD1. The sample taken for sequencing was PBMCs. The origin of this receptor is a woman aged 18-35 years with multiple sclerosis. The DNA of the CDR3 is TGCGCCAGCAGCCAGGGACAGGGACCAACTAATGAAAAACTGTTTTTT. It yields the protein CASSQGQGPTNEKLFF.